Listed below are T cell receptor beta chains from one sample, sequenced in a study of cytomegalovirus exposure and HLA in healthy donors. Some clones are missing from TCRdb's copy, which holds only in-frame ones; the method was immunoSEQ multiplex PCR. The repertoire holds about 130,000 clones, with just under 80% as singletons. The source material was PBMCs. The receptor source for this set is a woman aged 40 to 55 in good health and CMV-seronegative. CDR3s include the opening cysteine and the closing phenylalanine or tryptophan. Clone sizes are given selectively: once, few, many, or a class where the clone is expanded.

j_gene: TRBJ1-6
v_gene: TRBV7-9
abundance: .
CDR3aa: CASSLGSSTYNSPLHF

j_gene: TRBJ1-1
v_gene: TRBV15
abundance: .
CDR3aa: CATSRDQGVPEAFF

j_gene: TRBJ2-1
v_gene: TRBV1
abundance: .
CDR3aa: CTSSQDLTSPYNEQFF

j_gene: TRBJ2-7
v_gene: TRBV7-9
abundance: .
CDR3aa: CASSPRDSSYYEQYF

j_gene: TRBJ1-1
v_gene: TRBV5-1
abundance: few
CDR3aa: CASSRDRPNTEAFF

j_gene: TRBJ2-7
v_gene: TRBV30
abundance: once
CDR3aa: CAWSVWTSGNGEQYF

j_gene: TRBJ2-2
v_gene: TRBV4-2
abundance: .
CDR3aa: CASSQETGADTGELFF

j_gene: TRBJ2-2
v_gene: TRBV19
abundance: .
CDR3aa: CASSIRLAGGGTGELFF

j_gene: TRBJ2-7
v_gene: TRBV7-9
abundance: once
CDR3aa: CASSRQSIFSYEQYF

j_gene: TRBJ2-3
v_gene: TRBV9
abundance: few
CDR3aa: CASNSGTTDTQYF

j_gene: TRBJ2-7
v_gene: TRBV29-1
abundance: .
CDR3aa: CSVEGLAGGPSYEQYF

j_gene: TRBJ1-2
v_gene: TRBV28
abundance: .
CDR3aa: CASSDDSPSYGYTF

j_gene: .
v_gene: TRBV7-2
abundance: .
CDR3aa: CASSVEHHRARYEQYF

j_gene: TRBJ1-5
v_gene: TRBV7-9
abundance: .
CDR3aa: CASSKETGDWQPQHF

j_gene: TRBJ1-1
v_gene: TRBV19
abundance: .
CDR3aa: CASLLRQGPMNTEAFF

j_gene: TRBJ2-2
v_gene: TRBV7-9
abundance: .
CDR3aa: CSSSLMTGGEDGELFF

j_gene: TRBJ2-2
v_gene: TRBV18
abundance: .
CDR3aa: CASSPPGGTGELFF

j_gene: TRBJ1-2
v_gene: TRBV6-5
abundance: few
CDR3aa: CASSYGTGEWYGYTF

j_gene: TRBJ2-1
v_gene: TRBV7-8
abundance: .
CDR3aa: CASSLKLAGEGYNEQFF

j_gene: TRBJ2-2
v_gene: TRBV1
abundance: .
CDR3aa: CTSSQDREGPTGELFF

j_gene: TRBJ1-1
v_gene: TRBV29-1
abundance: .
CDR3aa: CSVRPPFRGRDTEAFF

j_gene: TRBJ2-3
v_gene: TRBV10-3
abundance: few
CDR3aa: CAIRGGLAGGDTQYF

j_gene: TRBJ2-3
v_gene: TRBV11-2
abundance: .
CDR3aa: CASSLRAGVTDTQYF

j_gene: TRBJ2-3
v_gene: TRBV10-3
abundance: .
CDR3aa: CAISDTTSGSADTQYF

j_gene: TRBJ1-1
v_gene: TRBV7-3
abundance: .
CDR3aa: CASSSGQGMPRTEAFF

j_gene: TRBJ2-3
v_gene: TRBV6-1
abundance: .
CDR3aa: CASSELGTDTQYF

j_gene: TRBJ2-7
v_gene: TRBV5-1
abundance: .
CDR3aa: CASSFRTGREQYF

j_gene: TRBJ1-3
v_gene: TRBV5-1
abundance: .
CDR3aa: CASRHDRGGNTIYF

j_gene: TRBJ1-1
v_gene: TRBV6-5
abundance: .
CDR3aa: CASSSGNRVTEAFF

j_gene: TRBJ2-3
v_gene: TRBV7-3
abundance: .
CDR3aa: CASSLKRGAVTDTQYF